The 20 T cell receptor beta chains below were found in one sample sequenced in a study of cytomegalovirus exposure and HLA in healthy donors. The PCR contained 60 Vbeta and 13 Jbeta primers. Repertoires were generated with immunoSEQ multiplex PCR, while TCRdb's copy carries only in-frame clones and drops some. The sample has about 130,000 clones; about 70% are singletons. Material for sequencing was PBMCs. Receptors originate from a man in his forties in good health and CMV-seronegative.

This clone was recorded a few times. The rearrangement uses TRBV13 and TRBJ1-2; 8 bases fit TRBD1. CDR3 length equals 15 residues. Germline CDR1 is PRHDT and CDR2 is FYEKMQ (reference sequence). V lost 4 bases and J lost 4; bases outside the gene matches: 8. CDR3 coding DNA: TGTGCCAGCAGCTACCGGACAGGGCTAGGCTATGGCTACACCTTC. It encodes CASSYRTGLGYGYTF.

On this clone itself: Relative to the germline gene, one junction end is altered; a read error may explain this. This rearrangement joins TRBV7-2 to TRBJ1-5; TRBD1 is a possible D gene (5 bases). Per germline, CDR1 SGHTA and CDR2 FQGNSA. CDR3 length: 15 amino acids. Here the CDR3 reads CASRLGAGVNQPQHF. For the CDR3, the DNA is TGTGCCAGCAGGTTAGGGGCGGGAGTTAATCAGCCCCAGCATTTT.

The chain is built from TRBV4-1 and TRBJ2-5, with 12 bases fitting TRBD2. The CDR3 is 16 residues long. Trimming removed 6 bases from V and 11 bases from J; junction bases left unmatched: 16. Germline V lookup: CDR1 MGHRA, CDR2 YSYEKL. CDR3 in amino acids: CASSPSGGAVWWEQYF. In DNA form, the CDR3 reads TGCGCCAGCAGTCCTAGCGGGGGGGCCGTATGGTGGGAGCAGTACTTC.

The chain couples TRBV29-1 to TRBJ2-3, with 10 nucleotides matching TRBD2. The CDR3 consists of 16 residues. After removal of 3 bases from V and 7 bases from J, the junction contained 13 bases not matched to a gene. The germline CDR1 and CDR2 sequences are SQVTM and ANQGSEA. CDR3 sequence: CSVDKREGREGNTQYF. The CDR3 DNA reads as TGCAGCGTTGACAAGCGGGAGGGCCGGGAGGGTAATACGCAGTATTTT.

The chain links TRBV6-5 to TRBJ1-2; D uncertain. Germline values: CDR1 MNHEY, CDR2 SVGAGI. Deletions cut 10 bases from V and 3 bases from J, with 21 bases between. The length of the CDR3 is 15 residues. The CDR3 coding sequence is TGTGCCATCGCGTCGAGGCTGGGTCAAGACTATGGCTACACCTTC. It translates to CAIASRLGQDYGYTF.

The rearrangement links TRBV6-1 to TRBJ2-5, with D maybe TRBD1 (6 bases). Trimming shortened V by 7 bases and J by 2 bases, and 14 bases separated the two germline ends. This CDR3 is built from 14 residues. In germline, CDR1 is MNHNS, CDR2 SASEGT. CDR3 coding DNA: TGTGCCAGCACAGCCCAGGACAGACAAGAGACCCAGTACTTC. Translation: CASTAQDRQETQYF.

In this sample, this clone turned up a few times. V and J are TRBV11-2 and TRBJ1-1, with a tentative D call TRBD1 (5 bases). V was pared by 7 bases and J by 5 bases, with 17 bases between. CDR1 is SGHAT and CDR2 is FQNNGV in the germline V gene. The CDR3 length is 14 residues. CDR3 in DNA: TGTGCCAGCACCGTGGCGCGGGGGGGGACTGAAGCTTTCTTT. Protein product: CASTVARGGTEAFF.

This clone turned up a few times. The rearrangement joins TRBV15 to TRBJ2-3; 8 positions match TRBD2. Germline CDR1 is LNHNV and CDR2 is YYDKDF (reference sequence). The CDR3 is made up of 15 amino acids. V lost 8 bases to trimming and J lost 3 bases; unmatched junction nucleotides: 10. The CDR3 sequence is CATRGSGSSTDTQYF. In DNA, the CDR3 is TGTGCCACCCGCGGAAGCGGGAGTAGTACAGATACGCAGTATTTT.

The chain has TRBV7-9 and TRBJ1-1; 11 nucleotides align to TRBD1. The CDR3 covers 15 residues. The germline V gene encodes CDR1 SEHNR and CDR2 FQNEAQ (reference sequence). V was clipped by 1 base and J by 7 bases; unmatched bases: 5. CDR3 DNA sequence: TGTGCCAGCAGCTTAGTGGGACAGGGGGGAGGTGAAGCTTTCTTT. This translates into CASSLVGQGGGEAFF.

V usage is TRBV7-2 and J usage is TRBJ2-5; 8 bases line up with TRBD1. The CDR3 contains 14 residues. Germline CDR1 and CDR2: SGHTA and FQGNSA. Trimming at V came to 5 bases and at J to 2 bases, leaving 4 bases not matched to a gene. In DNA, the CDR3 is TGTGCCAGCAGCCAAGGGACAGGACAAGAGACCCAGTACTTC. Its translation is CASSQGTGQETQYF.

On this clone itself: One end of the junction fails to match germline, which may point to a read error. Written as DNA, the CDR3 is TGTGCCAGCCGTGACCCCAGCTCCTACAATGAGCAGTTCTTC. It codes for CASRDPSSYNEQFF. The chain couples TRBV2 to TRBJ2-1; D is unresolved. CDR3 length: 14 amino acids. Germline values: CDR1 SNHLY, CDR2 FYNNEI.

This clone appeared a few times. The J gene is TRBJ1-1, the V gene TRBV5-6; D uncertain. Germline loops: CDR1 SGHDT, CDR2 YYEEEE. The V and J ends lost 1 base and 4 bases respectively, with 8 bases between them. The CDR3 has 13 amino acids. The CDR3 region is CASSLISGTEAFF. CDR3 bases: TGTGCCAGCAGCTTGATATCGGGCACTGAAGCTTTCTTT.

Only one count was recorded for this clone. The gene calls are TRBV7-9 and TRBJ1-2, with D possibly matching TRBD1 (6 bases). The V end lost 3 bases, the J end lost 4 bases, and 6 bases lay between the germline ends. Germline-derived CDR1 and CDR2 are SEHNR and FQNEAQ (reference sequence). The CDR3 is made up of 12 amino acids. CDR3: CASSLDSYGYTF. The CDR3 region has the DNA TGTGCCAGCAGCTTGGACAGCTATGGCTACACCTTC.

V usage is TRBV5-1 and J usage is TRBJ1-1; 8 bases agree with TRBD1. This CDR3 contains 15 residues. Germline trimming cut 4 bases from V and 1 base from J; bases unmatched to any gene: 6. Germline values: CDR1 SGHRS, CDR2 YFSETQ. The CDR3, as DNA: TGCGCCAGCAGCAATCTCGACAGGGGGAACACTGAAGCTTTCTTT. It codes for CASSNLDRGNTEAFF.

The chain recombines TRBV11-2 with TRBJ1-2, with D hard to call. The CDR3 length is 15 residues. Germline V gene sequence: CDR1 SGHAT, CDR2 FQNNGV. Trimming removed 6 bases at V and 4 bases at J, with 18 bases between. The CDR3 DNA reads as TGTGCCAGCAGTTCGTTCTCCTTCCCCCTCTATGGCTACACCTTC. It translates to CASSSFSFPLYGYTF.

V usage is TRBV5-1 and J usage is TRBJ1-5; 8 nucleotides align to TRBD1. This CDR3 comprises 15 residues. V dropped 0 bases and J dropped 3; count of bases not matched to a gene: 2. Germline-derived CDR1 and CDR2 are SGHRS and YFSETQ. The CDR3 reads CASSLGQGNNQPQHF. DNA of the CDR3: TGCGCCAGCAGCTTGGGACAGGGGAACAATCAGCCCCAGCATTTT.

The gene calls are TRBV29-1 and TRBJ2-7; 9 bases map to TRBD2. Germline loops: CDR1 SQVTM, CDR2 ANQGSEA. This CDR3 region has 15 residues. The V and J ends lost 2 bases and 3 bases, in that order; junction bases with no gene match: 8. CDR3 protein: CSVELAGGADYEQYF. In DNA form, the CDR3 reads TGCAGCGTTGAATTGGCGGGAGGGGCTGACTACGAGCAGTACTTC.

The J gene is TRBJ1-1, the V gene TRBV27; 7 bases align to TRBD1. Germline V gives CDR1 MNHEY, CDR2 SMNVEV (reference sequence). CDR3 length: 14 residues. J lost 5 bases, V lost 3 bases, and 6 bases had no gene match. The CDR3: CASSFTGDRTEAFF. DNA for the CDR3: TGTGCCAGCAGTTTTACAGGGGATCGAACTGAAGCTTTCTTT.

The chain couples TRBV11-1 to TRBJ2-1; 8 bases map to TRBD2. Trimming cost V 0 bases and J 4 bases; bases outside gene matches: 11. This CDR3 spans 18 amino acids. The germline CDR1 and CDR2 sequences are SGHAT and FQDESV (reference sequence). Here the CDR3 DNA reads TGTGCCAGCAGCTTAGCGGTGTTTAGCGGGGACCCTTACAATGAGCAGTTCTTC. This gives the protein CASSLAVFSGDPYNEQFF.

The genes are TRBV10-3 and TRBJ2-6; 9 positions agree with TRBD1. Germline CDR1 ENHRY, CDR2 SYGVKD. Unmatched junction bases numbered 5, after V lost 5 bases and J lost 3 bases. The CDR3 has 16 amino acids. The CDR3 loop is CAISYTGGGGANVLTF. CDR3 nucleotides: TGTGCCATCAGTTACACAGGGGGCGGTGGGGCCAACGTCCTGACTTTC.